Below are 23 T cell receptor beta chains sequenced from a single sample in a study of shared clonotypes between healthy human individuals. Using immunoSEQ multiplex PCR, the repertoire was profiled, and TCRdb retains in-frame clones only, with some absent. The data contain 2 million or so clones, over 85% of them singletons. Source material: naive CD4+ T cells sorted from blood. As for subset: CD45RA+ positively selected. The receptors come from a man younger than 30 in good health.

The DNA for the CDR3 is TGTGCCAGCAGACGTACCACCTCAGGGTCCGGGGAGCTGTTTTTT. Translation: CASRRTTSGSGELFF. This sequence joins TRBV6-5 and TRBJ2-2; a possible D gene is TRBD1 (5 bases). CDR1 MNHEY and CDR2 SVGAGI come from the germline V gene. The CDR3 length is 15 residues. Trimming pared 6 bases from V and 6 bases from J, leaving 17 bases between.

This sequence joins TRBV18 and TRBJ2-1; 9 nucleotides match TRBD1. V shed 0 bases and J 6 bases; nucleotides not matched to a gene: 9. The germline CDR1 and CDR2 sequences are KGHSH and LQKENI. This CDR3 spans 17 amino acids. CDR3 bases: TGTGCCAGCTCACCACCGACAGGGGGTACCTCGGGCAATGAGCAGTTCTTC. This translates into CASSPPTGGTSGNEQFF. Variable domain in full (rest from reference TRBV18 and TRBJ2-1): NAGVMQNPRHLVRRRGQEARLRCSPMKGHSHVYWYRQLPEEGLKFMVYLQKENIIDESGMPKERFSAEFPKEGPSILRIQQVVRGDSAAYFCASSPPTGGTSGNEQFFGPGTRLTVL.

The chain uses TRBV5-6 and TRBJ2-7; 8 bases map to TRBD1. CDR1 is SGHDT and CDR2 is YYEEEE in the germline V gene. The CDR3 has 17 amino acids. With V trimmed by 3 bases and J by 6 bases, 17 bases remained unmatched. This chain's CDR3 is CASSWGRWLQGAGEQYF. The CDR3 DNA follows: TGTGCCAGCAGCTGGGGACGTTGGTTGCAGGGGGCTGGCGAGCAGTACTTC.

The gene calls are TRBV15 and TRBJ2-3; no clear D. Germline CDR1 reads LNHNV; CDR2 reads YYDKDF (reference sequence). Trimming stripped 3 bases from V and 4 bases from J, with 8 bases between. The CDR3 contains 13 residues. CDR3 in DNA: TGTGCCACCAGCAGGCCCTTAGCAGATACGCAGTATTTT. This sequence encodes CATSRPLADTQYF.

This clone was detected once. The chain links TRBV10-2 to TRBJ2-7, with D possibly TRBD2 on 5 matching bases. The CDR3 loop spans 13 amino acids. V lost 2 bases, J lost 4 bases, and 9 bases lay in between. Germline-derived CDR1 and CDR2 are WSHSY and SAAADI. This CDR3 reads CASSETAGYEQYF. CDR3 DNA sequence: TGCGCCAGCAGTGAGACCGCGGGTTACGAGCAGTACTTC.

The chain combines TRBV19 with TRBJ2-7; 7 bases match TRBD1. Germline V gene lookup returns CDR1 LNHDA and CDR2 SQIVND (reference sequence). V shed 4 bases and J 1 base; nucleotides not matched to a gene: 7. The CDR3 extends over 15 amino acids. CDR3 nucleotides: TGTGCCAGTAGTACAGCCGGGACAGCGTCCTACGAGCAGTACTTC. This codes for CASSTAGTASYEQYF.

The gene calls are TRBV30 and TRBJ1-4; tentative D call: TRBD1 (5 bases). The CDR3 is 15 residues long. The ends were cut back, 2 bases at V and 12 bases at J, with 22 bases in the middle. The germline V gene encodes CDR1 GTSNPN and CDR2 SVGIG (reference sequence). The CDR3 region is CAWSIGLGEVTELFF. The DNA for the CDR3 is TGTGCCTGGAGTATAGGGTTAGGGGAGGTGACCGAACTGTTTTTT.

The chain employs TRBV5-1 and TRBJ1-1; no definite D call. The V gene's germline CDR1 is SGHRS and CDR2 YFSETQ. The CDR3 sequence is 15 residues long. Trimming removed 0 bases at V and 0 bases at J, with 9 bases between. This CDR3 is CASSLDPDLNTEAFF. In DNA form, the CDR3 reads TGCGCCAGCAGCTTGGATCCCGATCTGAACACTGAAGCTTTCTTT.

J is TRBJ2-7 and V is TRBV4-1, with TRBD1 matching over 9 bases. Germline V gives CDR1 MGHRA, CDR2 YSYEKL. This CDR3 is built from 16 residues. Unmatched junction bases numbered 6, after V lost 1 base and J lost 2 bases. CDR3 loop: CASSQVGGQGTYEQYF. CDR3 bases: TGCGCCAGCAGCCAAGTGGGGGGACAGGGAACCTACGAGCAGTACTTC.

The chain is built from TRBV6-5 and TRBJ1-4; TRBD1 agrees at 7 bases. The V and J ends lost 8 bases and 8 bases, in that order; junction bases with no gene match: 11. The CDR3 consists of 14 residues. CDR1 and CDR2 from the germline V gene are MNHEY and SVGAGI. In DNA form, the CDR3 reads TGTGCCAGCCTTCGTAAGGGGGCAGGGGAAAAACTGTTTTTT. Translating gives CASLRKGAGEKLFF.

V gene TRBV28 combines with J gene TRBJ1-5; D gene uncertain. The CDR3 has 14 amino acids. The germline gives CDR1 MDHEN, CDR2 SYDVKM. With 0 bases removed from V and 7 bases from J, the gap between germline ends came to 10 bases. The CDR3 nucleotides are TGTGCCAGCAGTTTATGGCGTCCTCAGCAGCCCCAGCATTTT. Its translation is CASSLWRPQQPQHF.

This sequence joins TRBV7-6 and TRBJ2-5; the D call may be TRBD1 or TRBD2 (6 bases each). Trimming pared 0 bases from V and 1 base from J, leaving 15 bases between. This CDR3 contains 17 residues. Looked up from germline, CDR1 is SGHVS and CDR2 is FNYEAQ. The CDR3 DNA is TGTGCCAGCAGCTTAGCCGAGGGGGGTGGGGTCCAAGAGACCCAGTACTTC. Protein product: CASSLAEGGGVQETQYF. Complete variable domain (other parts from reference TRBV7-6 and TRBJ2-5): GAGVSQSPRYKVTKRGQDVALRCDPISGHVSLYWYRQALGQGPEFLTYFNYEAQQDKSGLPNDRFSAERPEGSISTLTIQRTEQRDSAMYRCASSLAEGGGVQETQYFGPGTRLLVL.

This chain uses TRBV6-1 with TRBJ2-5, with D perhaps TRBD2 (5 bases). The CDR3 contains 14 residues. V lost 1 base and J 4 bases, leaving 10 bases between the germline ends. CDR1 is MNHNS, CDR2 SASEGT, per germline. CDR3 in amino acids: CASSEEGEAETQYF. CDR3 nucleotide sequence: TGTGCCAGCAGTGAAGAGGGAGAAGCAGAGACCCAGTACTTC.

The CDR3 region is CASTSRDRDQETQYF. In DNA form, the CDR3 reads TGTGCCAGCACCTCCCGGGACAGGGACCAAGAGACCCAGTACTTC. The rearrangement uses TRBV5-4 and TRBJ2-5; 9 positions agree with TRBD1. Germline loops: CDR1 SGHNT, CDR2 YYREEE (reference sequence). This CDR3 is 15 amino acids long. V shed 6 bases and J 0 bases; nucleotides not matched to a gene: 6.

V gene TRBV5-1 combines with J gene TRBJ2-2; 13 nucleotides line up with TRBD2. The J segment lost 5 bases and the V segment lost 3 bases, leaving 10 bases of the junction unmatched. The CDR3 extends over 18 amino acids. CDR1 is SGHRS, CDR2 YFSETQ, per germline. In nucleotides, the CDR3 is TGCGCCAGCAGCTCTCTGACTAGCGGGGGGCCGGGAACCGGGGAGCTGTTTTTT. Translating gives CASSSLTSGGPGTGELFF. Complete variable domain (other parts from reference TRBV5-1 and TRBJ2-2): KAGVTQTPRYLIKTRGQQVTLSCSPISGHRSVSWYQQTPGQGLQFLFEYFSETQRNKGNFPGRFSGRQFSNSRSEMNVSTLELGDSALYLCASSSLTSGGPGTGELFFGEGSRLTVL.

The chain is built from TRBV25-1 and TRBJ1-2, with D unresolved. The germline V gene encodes CDR1 MGHDK and CDR2 SYGVNS. The CDR3 extends over 11 amino acids. Trimming shortened V by 1 base and J by 6 bases, and 3 bases separated the two germline ends. In DNA form, the CDR3 reads TGTGCCAGCAGTGAATTAAATGGCTACACCTTC. This codes for CASSELNGYTF.

CDR3 sequence: CASSLQGAGDTEAFF. CDR3 coding DNA: TGTGCCAGCAGCTTACAGGGGGCAGGGGACACTGAAGCTTTCTTT. The chain carries TRBV11-2 and TRBJ1-1; 8 positions match TRBD1. The germline V gene encodes CDR1 SGHAT and CDR2 FQNNGV. The V gene end was trimmed by 2 bases and the J gene end by 3 bases; junction bases not matched to a gene: 5. The CDR3 runs to 15 residues.

This chain joins TRBV10-1 and TRBJ2-3; 11 bases map to TRBD2. The V and J ends lost 5 bases and 0 bases, in that order; junction bases with no gene match: 4. The CDR3 runs 16 residues. CDR1 is WNHNN and CDR2 is SYGVQD in the germline V gene (reference sequence). The CDR3, as DNA: TGCGCCAGCAGTCCAAGGACTAGCGGGAGCACAGATACGCAGTATTTT. Translating gives CASSPRTSGSTDTQYF.

The chain combines TRBV19 with TRBJ2-7; D is unclear. Germline V gene data show CDR1 as LNHDA and CDR2 as SQIVND (reference sequence). The CDR3 covers 14 residues. Trimming cost V 3 bases and J 2 bases, with 11 bases left between them. This CDR3 reads CASSMRGAAYEQYF. In DNA form, the CDR3 reads TGTGCCAGTAGTATGAGAGGTGCCGCCTACGAGCAGTACTTC.

V is TRBV27 and J is TRBJ1-5, with D perhaps TRBD1 (5 bases). The V end lost 5 bases, the J end lost 0 bases, and 14 bases lay between the germline ends. The CDR3 sequence is 16 residues long. CDR1 and CDR2 (germline): MNHEY, SMNVEV (reference sequence). CDR3 nucleotide sequence: TGTGCCAGCAGTCCCCTTGGGGGGAATAGCAATCAGCCCCAGCATTTT. It encodes CASSPLGGNSNQPQHF.

The chain recombines TRBV10-1 with TRBJ2-2; 9 bases align to TRBD1. This CDR3 is 17 amino acids long. The junction had 3 bases not matched to a gene; V was cut back by 0 bases and J by 1 base. Germline assignment: CDR1 WNHNN and CDR2 SYGVQD (reference sequence). DNA of the CDR3: TGCGCCAGCAGTGAGTCGTCGGGACAGGGGAACACCGGGGAGCTGTTTTTT. Its translation is CASSESSGQGNTGELFF.

This chain links TRBV5-4 with TRBJ1-6; unclear D gene. V lost 4 bases and J 9 bases, leaving 11 bases between the germline ends. The CDR3 is made up of 13 amino acids. CDR1 is SGHNT, CDR2 YYREEE, per germline (reference sequence). CDR3: CASSQGQVSPLHF. CDR3 bases: TGTGCCAGCAGCCAAGGTCAGGTTTCACCCCTCCACTTT. Variable domain in full (rest from reference TRBV5-4 and TRBJ1-6): ETGVTQSPTHLIKTRGQQVTLRCSSQSGHNTVSWYQQALGQGPQFIFQYYREEENGRGNFPPRFSGLQFPNYSSELNVNALELDDSALYLCASSQGQVSPLHFGNGTRLTVT.

This chain uses TRBV28 with TRBJ2-7; D possibly matches TRBD1 or TRBD2 (6 bases each). Trimming removed 5 bases from V and 0 bases from J, with 17 bases in between. CDR3 length: 16 amino acids. Germline V gene data show CDR1 as MDHEN and CDR2 as SYDVKM. The CDR3, as DNA: TGTGCCAGCAGTCCCTCGGGGGCCCCTAGCTCCTACGAGCAGTACTTC. Translated, it gives CASSPSGAPSSYEQYF. Filled out from reference TRBV28 and TRBJ2-7, the complete variable domain reads DVKVTQSSRYLVKRTGEKVFLECVQDMDHENMFWYRQDPGLGLRLIYFSYDVKMKEKGDIPEGYSVSREKKERFSLILESASTNQTSMYLCASSPSGAPSSYEQYFGPGTRLTVT.